This TCR beta chain was documented in a study of metastatic and nonmetastatic thyroid tumors. On the study more broadly: Thyroid patients, malignant and benign, had repertoires compared across blood and tumor or nodule tissue. Study observations and caveats: For both blood and tumor, malignant thyroid tumors reportedly showed significantly higher TCR beta diversity than benign nodules did.

Details on this clone: Its antigen is not identified.

Thyroid surgery was preceded by no treatment in any patient. V dropped 1 base and J dropped 3 bases, with 9 bases sitting between them. The CDR3 is 15 residues long. Per the germline V gene, CDR1 is MGHDK and CDR2 is SYGVNS. Per the original methods: Across clinicopathological groups, CDR3 differences served as the basis for building a distant-metastasis classifier for papillary thyroid cancer. MiXCR re-clonotyped the PCR reads for TCRdb. What appears here as the V and J calls and clone size reflects TCRdb's work, not the paper's. The table records 20,000 to 25,000 clones, 30% to 40% of them present only once.

Specimen: blood. The source is a male donor with papillary thyroid cancer or a benign thyroid nodule (not recorded which). Some clones in this sample may be carry-over from other donors' samples. V and J are TRBV25-1 and TRBJ2-2; D is unresolved. CDR3 sequence reads: CASSESSKHTGELFF. The DNA for the CDR3 is TGTGCCAGCAGTGAATCTAGTAAACACACCGGGGAGCTGTTTTTT.